The next 32 T cell receptor beta chains were all read from a single sample in a study of blood T cells in healthy people across ages (dated by TCRdb to the mid-2010s). The method behind the library was 5' RACE. The data were produced on an Illumina HiSeq 2500. A second roughly 6 to 12 cycle PCR used a sample-barcoded 5' primer and a J-beta primer mix. Starting from the raw public reads, TCRdb applied fastp trimming at Q25, assembled clones with MiXCR and retained in-frame beta chains. Merged by CDR3 protein, the rows form single entries marked with the most common genes and DNA. For this sample there are 1.2 million to 1.5 million distinct CDR3 sequences; around two fifths appear just once. The top ten clones comprise roughly 8.2% of the sample. The sample comprised blood. The receptor source for this set is a woman aged 18-29 years in good health.

This clonotype has a handful of counts. This sequence joins TRBV6-6 and TRBJ1-2, with 9 positions matching TRBD1. V lost 4 bases, J lost 4 bases, and 7 bases stayed unmatched. The CDR3 runs 15 residues. The V gene's germline CDR1 is MNHNY and CDR2 SVGAGI (reference sequence). The CDR3 sequence: CASSLQGAAGYGYTF. The CDR3 DNA follows: TGTGCCAGCAGTTTACAGGGGGCGGCCGGCTATGGCTACACCTTC.

The rearrangement uses TRBV20-1 and TRBJ1-2; D is unclear. V dropped 1 base and J dropped 3 bases, with 9 bases sitting between them. Germline values: CDR1 DFQATT, CDR2 SNEGSKA (reference sequence). The CDR3 has 13 amino acids. The CDR3 sequence: CSARAPDYYGYTF. For the CDR3, the DNA is TGCAGTGCTAGAGCTCCGGATTACTATGGCTACACCTTC.

J is TRBJ2-3 and V is TRBV28; D not resolved. From germline, CDR1 is MDHEN and CDR2 SYDVKM. The CDR3 spans 19 residues. The ends were cut back, 7 bases at V and 3 bases at J, with 29 bases in the middle. CDR3 coding DNA: TGTGCCAGCACCCTATCCGATTGGGTAGGGTTCGGTGGTACAGATACGCAGTATTTT. As protein: CASTLSDWVGFGGTDTQYF. The whole variable domain, remainder taken from reference TRBV28 and TRBJ2-3, is DVKVTQSSRYLVKRTGEKVFLECVQDMDHENMFWYRQDPGLGLRLIYFSYDVKMKEKGDIPEGYSVSREKKERFSLILESASTNQTSMYLCASTLSDWVGFGGTDTQYFGPGTRLTVL.

V gene TRBV20-1 combines with J gene TRBJ1-4, with D uncertain. V was cut by 1 base and J by 1 base, with 13 bases left in between. This CDR3 is 16 amino acids long. The germline CDR1 and CDR2 sequences are DFQATT and SNEGSKA (reference sequence). The CDR3 nucleotides read TGCAGTGCTAGAGGCTCCGAAGGCGGAACTAATGAAAAACTGTTTTTT. Translated: CSARGSEGGTNEKLFF.

The genes are TRBV3-1 and TRBJ2-5; the D is unclear. This CDR3 comprises 16 residues. The germline CDR1 and CDR2 sequences are LGHDT and YNNKEL (reference sequence). The V and J ends lost 0 bases and 2 bases respectively, with 13 bases between them. The CDR3 sequence is CASSQDVLLIQETQYF. In nucleotides, the CDR3 is TGTGCCAGCAGCCAAGATGTACTACTGATTCAAGAGACCCAGTACTTC.

There are a few counts of this clonotype. The V gene is TRBV20-1, the J gene TRBJ2-3; D possibly uses TRBD1 or TRBD2 (5 bases each). This CDR3 is built from 14 residues. Germline V gene lookup returns CDR1 DFQATT and CDR2 SNEGSKA (reference sequence). Trimming removed 0 bases from V and 1 base from J, with 8 bases in between. The CDR3 protein is CSAREGDGTDTQYF. In DNA form, the CDR3 reads TGCAGTGCTAGAGAGGGGGATGGCACAGATACGCAGTATTTT.

The chain carries TRBV4-1 and TRBJ2-1; 9 nucleotides line up with TRBD2. Looked up from germline, CDR1 is MGHRA and CDR2 is YSYEKL. CDR3 length: 19 amino acids. V lost 3 bases, J lost 0 bases, and 12 bases stayed unmatched. The CDR3 sequence is CASSQRASGEMSSYNEQFF. The CDR3 nucleotides read TGCGCCAGCAGCCAGCGCGCTAGCGGGGAGATGAGCTCCTACAATGAGCAGTTCTTC.

This clonotype was counted at least ten times. This chain connects TRBV20-1 to TRBJ2-2; D is perhaps TRBD1 (5 bases). This CDR3 is built from 16 residues. V gave up 0 bases and J gave up 4 bases, with 15 bases separating them. Germline V gene lookup returns CDR1 DFQATT and CDR2 SNEGSKA (reference sequence). The CDR3 DNA reads as TGCAGTGCTAGAGAAGGGGTAGGGGCGTTCACCGGGGAGCTGTTTTTT. Its translation is CSAREGVGAFTGELFF.

V and J are TRBV9 and TRBJ1-2, with D uncertain. V was trimmed by 4 bases and J by 7 bases, leaving 14 bases between them. The CDR3 consists of 13 residues. CDR1 is SGDLS and CDR2 is YYNGEE in the germline V gene. As DNA, the CDR3 is TGTGCCAGCAGCAACAGTGGAGGCTCTGGCTACACCTTC. Translated: CASSNSGGSGYTF.

This chain links TRBV9 with TRBJ2-7; 7 bases are shared with TRBD2. V lost 1 base to trimming and J lost 2 bases; unmatched junction nucleotides: 6. Germline CDR1 reads SGDLS; CDR2 reads YYNGEE. This CDR3 has 15 amino acids. The CDR3 DNA sequence: TGTGCCAGCAGCGTACAGGCTAGCGGCCCCTACGAGCAGTACTTC. Its translation is CASSVQASGPYEQYF.

Details on this clonotype: A junction end diverges from the germline sequence, so it may reflect a read error. The chain has TRBV18 and TRBJ1-2, with unresolved D. Germline V gene sequence: CDR1 KGHSH, CDR2 LQKENI. The CDR3 has 15 amino acids. The CDR3, as DNA: TGTGCCAGCTCCCCTGCTCCTCAGAATAACTGTGGCTACACCTTC. Its protein is CASSPAPQNNCGYTF.

This clonotype was detected a few times. This chain joins TRBV6-5 and TRBJ2-4; 7 positions agree with TRBD2. The DNA end is a closer match to TRBJ2-7, so the J assignment may be wrong. This CDR3 is 12 amino acids long. Germline CDR1 reads MNHEY; CDR2 reads SVGAGI. The CDR3 region is CASTEPGGEQYF. In DNA, the CDR3 is TGTGCCAGCACCGAACCGGGGGGCGAGCAGTACTTC.

This clonotype turned up a few times. J is TRBJ2-5 and V is TRBV20-1; tentatively, D is TRBD1 (6 bases). The germline gives CDR1 DFQATT, CDR2 SNEGSKA (reference sequence). The CDR3 loop spans 19 amino acids. With 4 bases removed from V and 4 bases from J, the gap between germline ends came to 31 bases. Here the CDR3 DNA reads TGCAGTGCTATTAGCAGGGGACCAGCCAGAGGGATAAGTGGAGAGACCCAGTACTTC. The encoded protein is CSAISRGPARGISGETQYF.

This clonotype was counted a few times. This chain links TRBV3-1 with TRBJ2-5; D gene ambiguous. Germline V CDR1 and CDR2: LGHDT, YNNKEL (reference sequence). With 4 bases removed from V and 4 bases from J, the gap between germline ends came to 10 bases. The CDR3 length is 13 residues. CDR3 region: CASSPLRAETQYF. CDR3 nucleotide sequence: TGTGCCAGCAGCCCTTTGCGCGCAGAGACCCAGTACTTC.

The chain joins TRBV10-3 to TRBJ2-5, with 9 bases identical to TRBD1. CDR3 length: 14 amino acids. The junction had 13 bases not matched to a gene; V was cut back by 6 bases and J by 11 bases. The germline V gene encodes CDR1 ENHRY and CDR2 SYGVKD. CDR3 sequence reads: CAIRGQGGHNEQYF. The CDR3 region has the DNA TGTGCCATCAGGGGACAGGGTGGGCACAATGAGCAGTACTTC.

The chain couples TRBV20-1 to TRBJ2-3; tentatively, D is TRBD2 (6 bases). CDR3 size: 14 residues. Germline lookup yields CDR1 DFQATT and CDR2 SNEGSKA (reference sequence). Trimming cost V 1 base and J 2 bases, with 10 bases left between them. The CDR3 DNA is TGCAGTGCTAGAGGACTAGACATCACAGATACGCAGTATTTT. Translation: CSARGLDITDTQYF.

This clonotype was detected only a few times. This chain joins TRBV20-1 and TRBJ2-3; 7 positions agree with TRBD2. The junction had 9 bases not matched to a gene; V was cut back by 4 bases and J by 2 bases. The CDR3 contains 15 residues. The V gene's germline CDR1 is DFQATT and CDR2 SNEGSKA (reference sequence). CDR3 residues: CSANFPGTTTDTQYF. The CDR3 nucleotides read TGCAGTGCTAATTTTCCCGGGACTACCACAGATACGCAGTATTTT.

J is TRBJ2-6 and V is TRBV4-1; possibly TRBD1 for D (5 bases). Trimming took off 0 bases at V and 0 bases at J, with 15 bases between the two ends. This CDR3 has 19 amino acids. Germline CDR1 and CDR2: MGHRA and YSYEKL. This chain's CDR3 is CASSQDWGTKASGANVLTF. The CDR3 bases are TGCGCCAGCAGCCAAGATTGGGGCACAAAGGCCTCTGGGGCCAACGTCCTGACTTTC.

The table lists this clonotype with a few counts. V gene TRBV12-3 or TRBV12-4 combines with J gene TRBJ1-1; D perhaps matches TRBD1 (5 bases). This CDR3 spans 15 amino acids. V shed 6 bases and J shed 6 bases, with 20 bases lying between them. The CDR3 is CASRDHEGRVPEAFF. The CDR3 DNA sequence: TGTGCCAGCAGGGACCACGAGGGGCGCGTGCCTGAAGCTTTCTTT.

The V call is TRBV29-1, the J call TRBJ2-5; D possibly corresponds to TRBD2 (6 bases). The V and J ends lost 1 base and 4 bases respectively, with 13 bases between them. This CDR3 has 14 amino acids. The germline V gene has CDR1 SQVTM and CDR2 ANQGSEA. In DNA form, the CDR3 reads TGCAGCGTTGAAGGCGGGGAGATGGGAGAGACCCAGTACTTC. Its translation is CSVEGGEMGETQYF.

This clonotype was observed a few times. The chain uses TRBV20-1 and TRBJ2-1; 9 positions agree with TRBD1. The CDR3 has 15 amino acids. Germline values: CDR1 DFQATT, CDR2 SNEGSKA (reference sequence). Trimming removed 2 bases from V and 2 bases from J; junction bases left unmatched: 4. DNA of the CDR3: TGCAGTGCTAGATCACAGGGGGCGACCTACAATGAGCAGTTCTTC. Protein: CSARSQGATYNEQFF.

The chain employs TRBV6-6 and TRBJ1-1; D is ambiguous. Germline loops: CDR1 MNHNY, CDR2 SVGAGI (reference sequence). Trimming shortened V by 5 bases and J by 6 bases, and 13 bases separated the two germline ends. CDR3 length: 13 residues. The CDR3 nucleotides are TGTGCCAGCAGTCGAACTAGGGCTGCTGAAGCTTTCTTT. Amino acids: CASSRTRAAEAFF.

This clonotype has more than one count but fewer than ten. This chain links TRBV7-9 with TRBJ1-5; tentatively, D is TRBD1 (5 bases). V was shortened by 4 bases and J by 5 bases, with 9 bases between the two germline ends. The length of the CDR3 is 13 residues. From germline, CDR1 is SEHNR and CDR2 FQNEAQ (reference sequence). The CDR3, as DNA: TGTGCCAGCAGCTCGACAGAGCATCAGCCCCAGCATTTT. This translates into CASSSTEHQPQHF.

This chain connects TRBV7-3 to TRBJ2-3, with 7 bases matching TRBD2. Germline CDR1 SGHTA, CDR2 FQGTGA. CDR3 length: 15 amino acids. Trimming cost V 4 bases and J 2 bases; bases outside gene matches: 6. The CDR3 loop reads CASSSSGAYTDTQYF. The CDR3 DNA follows: TGTGCCAGCAGCTCCAGCGGGGCCTACACAGATACGCAGTATTTT.

The V call is TRBV6-2 or TRBV6-3, the J call TRBJ1-2; D remains unclear. CDR1 and CDR2 from the germline V gene are MNHEY and SVGEGT. There are 15 residues in the CDR3. The V and J ends lost 3 bases and 3 bases respectively, with 14 bases between them. CDR3 amino acids: CASSYAGSYHYGYTF. DNA for the CDR3: TGTGCCAGCAGTTATGCAGGTTCATACCACTATGGCTACACCTTC.

A remark on this clonotype: The junction and the germline gene differ at one end; a read error may be behind it. The rearrangement links TRBV12-3 or TRBV12-4 to TRBJ2-3; D gene unclear. This CDR3 contains 14 residues. As DNA, the CDR3 is TGTGTCAGCAGTTTCCGGCAGTACACAGATACGCAGTATTTT. It codes for CVSSFRQYTDTQYF.

The rearrangement joins TRBV7-2 to TRBJ2-5, with 14 bases lining up with TRBD2. V was clipped by 0 bases and J by 11 bases; unmatched bases: 17. The CDR3 spans 19 residues. The V gene's germline CDR1 is SGHTA and CDR2 FQGNSA. The CDR3 spells CASSLAGLAGEASYNEQYF. The CDR3 nucleotides read TGTGCCAGCAGCTTAGCGGGACTAGCGGGAGAGGCCTCCTACAATGAGCAGTACTTC.

The chain combines TRBV2 with TRBJ1-1, with a possible D match to TRBD1 (5 bases). Trimming stripped 8 bases from V and 6 bases from J, with 13 bases between. CDR1 and CDR2 (germline): SNHLY, FYNNEI. The CDR3 consists of 12 residues. CDR3 DNA: TGTGCCAGCGATAAGGACACCCCTGAAGCTTTCTTT. Its translation: CASDKDTPEAFF.

This clonotype was found a few times. The chain has TRBV27 and TRBJ1-2, with TRBD1 identical over 7 bases. This CDR3 has 15 residues. Trimming at V came to 3 bases and at J to 0 bases, leaving 4 bases not matched to a gene. Germline V gene data show CDR1 as MNHEY and CDR2 as SMNVEV (reference sequence). The CDR3 DNA reads as TGTGCCAGCAGTTTTTCTGACAGGGCTAACTATGGCTACACCTTC. Translation gives CASSFSDRANYGYTF.

This clonotype occurred a few times. This chain connects TRBV3-1 to TRBJ2-7, with TRBD2 as a possible D gene (6 bases). The DNA matches TRBJ2-5 better at its end, which makes the J call doubtful. CDR1 LGHDT and CDR2 YNNKEL come from the germline V gene (reference sequence). The CDR3 is 18 amino acids. The CDR3 spells CASSQDVAENLGGETQYF. The CDR3 DNA sequence: TGTGCCAGCAGCCAAGACGTAGCGGAGAACCTTGGAGGGGAGACCCAGTACTTC.

The rearrangement links TRBV5-1 to TRBJ2-7; D not certain. The CDR3 loop spans 15 amino acids. CDR1 is SGHRS and CDR2 is YFSETQ in the germline V gene. V was cut by 5 bases and J by 0 bases, with 15 bases left in between. CDR3 DNA sequence: TGCGCCAGCAGTACGGACGGTATTTACTCCTACGAGCAGTACTTC. Its protein product is CASSTDGIYSYEQYF.

The V gene is TRBV7-9, the J gene TRBJ1-1; TRBD1 matches at 7 bases. V trimming: 5 bases; J trimming: 4 bases; junction bases outside the gene matches: 10. Germline values: CDR1 SEHNR, CDR2 FQNEAQ (reference sequence). This CDR3 contains 15 residues. The CDR3 nucleotides read TGTGCCAGCAGCCCCAGATCAGGGGGTAGCACTGAAGCTTTCTTT. Translated, it gives CASSPRSGGSTEAFF.